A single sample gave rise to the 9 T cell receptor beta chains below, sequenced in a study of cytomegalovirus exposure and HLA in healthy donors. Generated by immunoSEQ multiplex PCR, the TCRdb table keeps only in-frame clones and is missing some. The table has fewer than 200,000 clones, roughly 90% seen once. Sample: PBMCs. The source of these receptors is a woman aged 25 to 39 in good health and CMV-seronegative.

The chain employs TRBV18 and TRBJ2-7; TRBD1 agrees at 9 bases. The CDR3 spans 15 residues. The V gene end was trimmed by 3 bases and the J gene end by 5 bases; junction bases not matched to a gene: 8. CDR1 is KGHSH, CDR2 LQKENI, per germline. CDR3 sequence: CASSPFGQGSHEQYF. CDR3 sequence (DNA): TGTGCCAGCTCACCTTTTGGACAGGGGTCCCACGAGCAGTACTTC. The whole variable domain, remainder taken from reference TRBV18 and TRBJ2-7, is NAGVMQNPRHLVRRRGQEARLRCSPMKGHSHVYWYRQLPEEGLKFMVYLQKENIIDESGMPKERFSAEFPKEGPSILRIQQVVRGDSAAYFCASSPFGQGSHEQYFGPGTRLTVT.

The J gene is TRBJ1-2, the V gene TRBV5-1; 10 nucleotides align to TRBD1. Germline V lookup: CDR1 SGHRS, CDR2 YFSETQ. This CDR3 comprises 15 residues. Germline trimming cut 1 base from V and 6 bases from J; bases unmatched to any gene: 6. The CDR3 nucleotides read TGCGCCAGCAGCTTGAGGGGACAGGGGTATGATGGCTACACCTTC. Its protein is CASSLRGQGYDGYTF. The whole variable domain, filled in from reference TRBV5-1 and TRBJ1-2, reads KAGVTQTPRYLIKTRGQQVTLSCSPISGHRSVSWYQQTPGQGLQFLFEYFSETQRNKGNFPGRFSGRQFSNSRSEMNVSTLELGDSALYLCASSLRGQGYDGYTFGSGTRLTVV.

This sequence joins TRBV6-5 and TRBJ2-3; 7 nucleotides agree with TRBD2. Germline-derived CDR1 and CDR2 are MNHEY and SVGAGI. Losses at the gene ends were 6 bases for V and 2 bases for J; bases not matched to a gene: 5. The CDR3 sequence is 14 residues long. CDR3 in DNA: TGTGCCAGCAGCGCGGGGGACCCCACAGATACGCAGTATTTT. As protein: CASSAGDPTDTQYF.

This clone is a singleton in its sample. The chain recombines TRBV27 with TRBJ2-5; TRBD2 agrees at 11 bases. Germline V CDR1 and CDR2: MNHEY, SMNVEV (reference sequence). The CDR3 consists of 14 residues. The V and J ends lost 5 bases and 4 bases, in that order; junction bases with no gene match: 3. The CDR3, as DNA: TGTGCCAGCAGTGCAACTAGCGGGAGAGAGACCCAGTACTTC. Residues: CASSATSGRETQYF.

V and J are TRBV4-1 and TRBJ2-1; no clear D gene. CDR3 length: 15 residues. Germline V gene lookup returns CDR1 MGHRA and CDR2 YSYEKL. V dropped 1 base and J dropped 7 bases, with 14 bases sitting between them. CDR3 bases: TGCGCCAGCAGCCAAGTATCCCCTCTAGTAAATGAGCAGTTCTTC. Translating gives CASSQVSPLVNEQFF.

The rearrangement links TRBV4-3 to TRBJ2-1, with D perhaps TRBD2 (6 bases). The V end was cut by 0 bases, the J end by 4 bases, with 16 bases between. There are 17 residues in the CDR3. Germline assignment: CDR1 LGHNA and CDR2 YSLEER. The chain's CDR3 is CASSQDLVGSGYNEQFF. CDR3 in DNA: TGCGCCAGCAGCCAAGATCTCGTCGGGAGTGGTTACAATGAGCAGTTCTTC.

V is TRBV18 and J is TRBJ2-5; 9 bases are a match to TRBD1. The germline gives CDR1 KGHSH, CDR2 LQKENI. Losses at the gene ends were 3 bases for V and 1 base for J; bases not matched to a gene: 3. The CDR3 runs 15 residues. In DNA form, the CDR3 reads TGTGCCAGCTCACCCGGGACAGGGTCCCAAGAGACCCAGTACTTC. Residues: CASSPGTGSQETQYF.

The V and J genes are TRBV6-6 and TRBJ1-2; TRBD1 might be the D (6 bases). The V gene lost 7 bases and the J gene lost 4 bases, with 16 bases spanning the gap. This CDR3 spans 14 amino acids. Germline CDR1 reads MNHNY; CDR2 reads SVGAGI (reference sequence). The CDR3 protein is CASNPGANFYGYTF. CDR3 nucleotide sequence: TGTGCCAGCAATCCGGGGGCCAATTTCTATGGCTACACCTTC.

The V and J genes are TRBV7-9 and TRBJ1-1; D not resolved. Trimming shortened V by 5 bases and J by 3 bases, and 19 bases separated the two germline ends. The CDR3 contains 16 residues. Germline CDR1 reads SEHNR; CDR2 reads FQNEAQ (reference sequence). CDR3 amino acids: CASSPTTGGEHTEAFF. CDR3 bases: TGTGCCAGCAGCCCCACCACCGGTGGGGAACACACTGAAGCTTTCTTT.